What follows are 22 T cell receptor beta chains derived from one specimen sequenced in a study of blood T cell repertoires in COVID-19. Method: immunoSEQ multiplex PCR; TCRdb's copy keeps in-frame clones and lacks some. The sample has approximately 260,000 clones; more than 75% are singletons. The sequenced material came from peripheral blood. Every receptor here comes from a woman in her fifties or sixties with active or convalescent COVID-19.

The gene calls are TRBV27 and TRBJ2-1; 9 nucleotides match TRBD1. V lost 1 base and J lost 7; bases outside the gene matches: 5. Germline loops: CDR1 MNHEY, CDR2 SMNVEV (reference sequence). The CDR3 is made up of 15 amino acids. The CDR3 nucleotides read TGTGCCAGCAGTTTATGGGGACAGGGTCGGAATGAGCAGTTCTTC. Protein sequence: CASSLWGQGRNEQFF.

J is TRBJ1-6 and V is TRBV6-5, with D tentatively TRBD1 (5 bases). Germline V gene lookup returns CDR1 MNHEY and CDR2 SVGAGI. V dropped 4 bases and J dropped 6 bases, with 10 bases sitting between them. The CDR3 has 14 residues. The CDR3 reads CASSSGWGNSPLHF. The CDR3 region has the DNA TGTGCCAGCAGTTCAGGGTGGGGTAATTCACCCCTCCACTTT.

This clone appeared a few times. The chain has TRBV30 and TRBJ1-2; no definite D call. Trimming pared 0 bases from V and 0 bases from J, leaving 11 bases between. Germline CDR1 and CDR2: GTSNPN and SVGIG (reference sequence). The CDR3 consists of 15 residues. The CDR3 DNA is TGTGCCTGGAGTGTACCCCCTAACTCTAACTATGGCTACACCTTC. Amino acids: CAWSVPPNSNYGYTF.

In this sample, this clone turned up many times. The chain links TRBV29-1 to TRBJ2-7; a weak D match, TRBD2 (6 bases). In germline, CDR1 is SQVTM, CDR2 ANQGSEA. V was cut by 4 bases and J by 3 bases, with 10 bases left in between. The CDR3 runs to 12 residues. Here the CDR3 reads CSVGSGGYEQYF. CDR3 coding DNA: TGCAGCGTTGGGTCCGGGGGCTACGAGCAGTACTTC.

CDR3 sequence: CASKGQSQAKNIQYF. For the CDR3, the DNA is TGTGCCAGTAAAGGACAGTCTCAAGCCAAAAACATTCAGTACTTC. This chain connects TRBV19 to TRBJ2-4, with a tentative D call TRBD1 (6 bases). CDR1 LNHDA and CDR2 SQIVND come from the germline V gene (reference sequence). The ends were cut back, 7 bases at V and 0 bases at J, with 13 bases in the middle. CDR3 length: 15 amino acids.

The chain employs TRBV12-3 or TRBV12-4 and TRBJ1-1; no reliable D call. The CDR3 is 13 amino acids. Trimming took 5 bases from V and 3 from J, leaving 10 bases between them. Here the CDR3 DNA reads TGTGCCAGCAGTCCCTATACCTACACTGAAGCTTTCTTT. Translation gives CASSPYTYTEAFF.

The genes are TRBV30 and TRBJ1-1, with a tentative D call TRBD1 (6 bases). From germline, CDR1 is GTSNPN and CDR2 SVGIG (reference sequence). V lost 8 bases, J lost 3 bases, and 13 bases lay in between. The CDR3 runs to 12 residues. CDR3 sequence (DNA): TGTGCCCAGGGGCCTAGGGACACTGAAGCTTTCTTT. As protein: CAQGPRDTEAFF.

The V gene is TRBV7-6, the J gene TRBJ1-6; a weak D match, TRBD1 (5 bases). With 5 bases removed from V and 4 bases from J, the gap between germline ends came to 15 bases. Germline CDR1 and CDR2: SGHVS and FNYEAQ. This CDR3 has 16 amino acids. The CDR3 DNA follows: TGTGCCAGCAGCCCCCGCGGGACGACGTATAATTCACCCCTCCACTTT. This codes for CASSPRGTTYNSPLHF.

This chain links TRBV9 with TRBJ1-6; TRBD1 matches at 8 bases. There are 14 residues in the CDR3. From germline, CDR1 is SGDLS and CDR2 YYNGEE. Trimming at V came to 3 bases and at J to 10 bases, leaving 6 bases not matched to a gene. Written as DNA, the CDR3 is TGTGCCAGCAGCGCCCAGGGGGCGCGATCACCCCTCCACTTT. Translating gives CASSAQGARSPLHF.

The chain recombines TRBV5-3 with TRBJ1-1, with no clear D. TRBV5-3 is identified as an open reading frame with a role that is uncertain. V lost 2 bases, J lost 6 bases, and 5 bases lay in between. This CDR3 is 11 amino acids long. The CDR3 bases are TGTGCCAGAAGCTTCGTCGCTGAAGCTTTCTTT. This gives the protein CARSFVAEAFF.

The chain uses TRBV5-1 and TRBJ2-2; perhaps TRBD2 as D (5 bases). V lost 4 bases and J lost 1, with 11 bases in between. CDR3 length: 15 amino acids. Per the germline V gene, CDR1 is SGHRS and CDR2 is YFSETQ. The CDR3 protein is CASSPDYQNTGELFF. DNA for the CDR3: TGCGCCAGCAGCCCCGACTACCAGAACACCGGGGAGCTGTTTTTT. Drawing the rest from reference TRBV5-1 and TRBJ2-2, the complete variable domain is KAGVTQTPRYLIKTRGQQVTLSCSPISGHRSVSWYQQTPGQGLQFLFEYFSETQRNKGNFPGRFSGRQFSNSRSEMNVSTLELGDSALYLCASSPDYQNTGELFFGEGSRLTVL.

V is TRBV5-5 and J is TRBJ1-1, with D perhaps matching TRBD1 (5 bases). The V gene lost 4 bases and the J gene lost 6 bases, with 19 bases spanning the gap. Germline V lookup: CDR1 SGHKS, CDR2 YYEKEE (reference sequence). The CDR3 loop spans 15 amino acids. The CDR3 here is CASSPLDGGRAEAFF. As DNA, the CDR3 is TGTGCCAGCAGCCCACTAGACGGGGGAAGGGCTGAAGCTTTCTTT.

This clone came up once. In DNA form, the CDR3 reads TGTGCCAGCAGCTTGGACCATCGGGAGCAGTACTTC. Its protein is CASSLDHREQYF. The chain employs TRBV5-4 and TRBJ2-7; D is undetermined. Trimming left V 0 bases short and J 7 bases short, with 8 bases between. Germline CDR1 and CDR2: SGHNT and YYREEE (reference sequence). The CDR3 consists of 12 residues.

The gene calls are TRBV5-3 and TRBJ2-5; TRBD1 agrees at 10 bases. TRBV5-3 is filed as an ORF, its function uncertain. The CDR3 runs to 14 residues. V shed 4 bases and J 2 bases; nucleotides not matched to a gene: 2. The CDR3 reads CARSTGQGQETQYF. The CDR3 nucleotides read TGTGCCAGAAGCACGGGACAGGGGCAAGAGACCCAGTACTTC.

In DNA form, the CDR3 reads TGTGCCAGTAGTATCGGACGCGGCAGGGGCTATGGCTACACCTTC. Amino acids: CASSIGRGRGYGYTF. The chain couples TRBV19 to TRBJ1-2; a possible D gene is TRBD1 (6 bases). The CDR3 length is 15 residues. V lost 3 bases and J 4 bases, leaving 15 bases between the germline ends. In germline, CDR1 is LNHDA, CDR2 SQIVND (reference sequence). The full variable domain, completed using reference TRBV19 and TRBJ1-2, is DGGITQSPKYLFRKEGQNVTLSCEQNLNHDAMYWYRQDPGQGLRLIYYSQIVNDFQKGDIAEGYSVSREKKESFPLTVTSAQKNPTAFYLCASSIGRGRGYGYTFGSGTRLTVV.

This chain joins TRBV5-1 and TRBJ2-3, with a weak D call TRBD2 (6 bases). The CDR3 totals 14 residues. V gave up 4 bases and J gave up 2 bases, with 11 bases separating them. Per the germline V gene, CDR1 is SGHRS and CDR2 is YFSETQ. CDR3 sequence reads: CASSGGTPTDTQYF. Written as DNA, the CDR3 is TGCGCCAGCAGCGGGGGGACCCCCACAGATACGCAGTATTTT.

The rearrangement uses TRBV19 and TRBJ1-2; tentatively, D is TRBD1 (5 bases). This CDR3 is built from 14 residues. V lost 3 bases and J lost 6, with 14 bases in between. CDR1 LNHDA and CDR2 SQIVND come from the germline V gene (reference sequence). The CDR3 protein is CASSIDETDHGYTF. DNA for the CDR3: TGTGCCAGTAGTATTGACGAGACAGACCATGGCTACACCTTC.

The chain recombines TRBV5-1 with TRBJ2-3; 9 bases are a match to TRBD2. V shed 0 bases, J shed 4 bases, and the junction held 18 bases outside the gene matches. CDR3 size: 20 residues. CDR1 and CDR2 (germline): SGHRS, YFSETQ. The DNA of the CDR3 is TGCGCCAGCAGCTTGGCTCGGCTAGCGGGGAAGTTTCGTCGCCCAGATACGCAGTATTTT. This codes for CASSLARLAGKFRRPDTQYF.

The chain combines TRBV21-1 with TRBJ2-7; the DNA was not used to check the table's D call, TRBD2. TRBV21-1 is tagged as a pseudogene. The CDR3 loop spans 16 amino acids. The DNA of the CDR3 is TGTGCCAGCAGCAAAGCCGGAGGAGAGAGAGGCTACGAGCAGTACTTC. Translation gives CASSKAGGERGYEQYF.

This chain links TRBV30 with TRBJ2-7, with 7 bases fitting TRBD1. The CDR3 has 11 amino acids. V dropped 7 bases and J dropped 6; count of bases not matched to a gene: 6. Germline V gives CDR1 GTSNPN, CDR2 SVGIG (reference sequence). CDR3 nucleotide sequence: TGTGCCTCTGTACAGGGGCGCGAGCAGTACTTC. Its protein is CASVQGREQYF.

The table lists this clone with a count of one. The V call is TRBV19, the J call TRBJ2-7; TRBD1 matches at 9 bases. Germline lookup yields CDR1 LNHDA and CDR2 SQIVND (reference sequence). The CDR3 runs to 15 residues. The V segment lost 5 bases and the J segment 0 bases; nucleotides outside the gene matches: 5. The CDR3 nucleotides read TGTGCCAGTAGTGCGGGACAGGGTCGCTCCTACGAGCAGTACTTC. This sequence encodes CASSAGQGRSYEQYF.

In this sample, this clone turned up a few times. This chain's CDR3 is CARGGQASYEQYF. The CDR3 nucleotides are TGTGCCAGGGGGGGACAGGCTTCCTACGAGCAGTACTTC. V is TRBV2 and J is TRBJ2-7, with 8 bases fitting TRBD1. The CDR3 runs 13 residues. J gave up 1 base and V 9 bases, and 5 bases lay outside the gene matches. CDR1 and CDR2 from the germline V gene are SNHLY and FYNNEI.